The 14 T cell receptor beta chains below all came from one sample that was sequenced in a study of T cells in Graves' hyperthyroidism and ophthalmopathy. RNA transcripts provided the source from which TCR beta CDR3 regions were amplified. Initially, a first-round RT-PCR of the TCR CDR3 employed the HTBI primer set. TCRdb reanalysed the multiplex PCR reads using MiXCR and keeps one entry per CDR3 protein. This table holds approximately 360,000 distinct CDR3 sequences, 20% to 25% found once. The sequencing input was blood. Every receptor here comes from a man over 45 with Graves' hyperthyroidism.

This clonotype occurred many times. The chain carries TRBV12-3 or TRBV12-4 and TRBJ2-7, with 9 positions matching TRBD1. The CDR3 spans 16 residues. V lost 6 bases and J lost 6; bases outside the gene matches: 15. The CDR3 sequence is CASRQQGGTGPSEQYF. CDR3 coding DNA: TGTGCCAGCAGGCAACAGGGCGGGACAGGGCCCTCCGAGCAGTACTTC.

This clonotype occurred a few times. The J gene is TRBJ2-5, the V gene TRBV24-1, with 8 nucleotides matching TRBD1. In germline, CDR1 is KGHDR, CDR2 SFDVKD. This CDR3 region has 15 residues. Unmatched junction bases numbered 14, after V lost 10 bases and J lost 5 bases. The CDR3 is CATSGQGPFEETQYF. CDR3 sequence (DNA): TGTGCCACTTCCGGACAGGGCCCCTTTGAGGAGACCCAGTACTTC.

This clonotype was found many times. The CDR3 DNA sequence: TGTGCCAGCAGTGCTCGGGACAGGTCCTACGAGCAGTACTTC. Its protein is CASSARDRSYEQYF. The V call is TRBV6-1, the J call TRBJ2-7; 8 bases are shared with TRBD1. CDR3 length: 14 residues. Trimming at V came to 4 bases and at J to 1 base, leaving 3 bases not matched to a gene. CDR1 and CDR2 from the germline V gene are MNHNS and SASEGT.

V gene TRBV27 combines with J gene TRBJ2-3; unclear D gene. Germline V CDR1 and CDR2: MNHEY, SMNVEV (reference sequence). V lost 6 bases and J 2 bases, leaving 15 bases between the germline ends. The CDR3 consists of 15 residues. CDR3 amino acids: CASSQPYESTDTQYF. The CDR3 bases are TGTGCCAGCAGCCAGCCTTATGAATCCACAGATACGCAGTATTTT.

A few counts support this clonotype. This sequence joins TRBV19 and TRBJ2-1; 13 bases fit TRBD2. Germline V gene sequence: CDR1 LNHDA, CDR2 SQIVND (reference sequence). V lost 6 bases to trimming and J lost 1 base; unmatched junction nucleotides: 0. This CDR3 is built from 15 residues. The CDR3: CASRTSGRSYNEQFF. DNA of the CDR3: TGTGCCAGTAGGACTAGCGGGAGGTCCTACAATGAGCAGTTCTTC.

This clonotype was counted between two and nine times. In DNA, the CDR3 is TGCGCCAGCAGCTTGGGAGGTTCCGGGTCTAGGGCAGATACGCAGTATTTT. As protein: CASSLGGSGSRADTQYF. The chain combines TRBV5-1 with TRBJ2-3, with D unclear. V lost 0 bases and J 4 bases, leaving 18 bases between the germline ends. Germline-derived CDR1 and CDR2 are SGHRS and YFSETQ. The CDR3 is made up of 17 amino acids.

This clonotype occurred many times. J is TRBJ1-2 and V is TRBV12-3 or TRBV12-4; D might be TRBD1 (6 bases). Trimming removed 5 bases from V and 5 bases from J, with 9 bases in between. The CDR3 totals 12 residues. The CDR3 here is CASSLQGYGYTF. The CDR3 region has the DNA TGTGCCAGCAGTCTCCAGGGGTATGGCTACACCTTC.

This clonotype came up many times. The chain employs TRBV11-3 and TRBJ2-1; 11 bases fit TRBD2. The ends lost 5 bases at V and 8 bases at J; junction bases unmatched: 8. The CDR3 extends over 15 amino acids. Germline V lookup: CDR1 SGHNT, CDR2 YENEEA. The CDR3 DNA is TGTGCCAGCAGCCCCGCTAGCGGGAGGCGGGATGAGCAGTTCTTC. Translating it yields CASSPASGRRDEQFF.

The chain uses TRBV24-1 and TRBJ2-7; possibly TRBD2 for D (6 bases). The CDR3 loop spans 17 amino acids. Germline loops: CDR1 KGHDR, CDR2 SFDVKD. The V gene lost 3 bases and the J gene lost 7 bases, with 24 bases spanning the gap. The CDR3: CATSDVQAGTSIGEQYF. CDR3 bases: TGTGCCACCAGTGATGTTCAGGCCGGGACTTCAATCGGGGAGCAGTACTTC.

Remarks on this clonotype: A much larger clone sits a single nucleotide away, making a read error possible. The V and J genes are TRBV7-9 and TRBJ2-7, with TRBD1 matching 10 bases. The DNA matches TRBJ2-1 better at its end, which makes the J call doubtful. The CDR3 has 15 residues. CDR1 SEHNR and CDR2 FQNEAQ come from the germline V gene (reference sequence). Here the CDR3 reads CASSYRDRGIYEQFF. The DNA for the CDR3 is TGTGCCAGCAGCTACCGGGACAGGGGCATCTACGAGCAGTTCTTC.

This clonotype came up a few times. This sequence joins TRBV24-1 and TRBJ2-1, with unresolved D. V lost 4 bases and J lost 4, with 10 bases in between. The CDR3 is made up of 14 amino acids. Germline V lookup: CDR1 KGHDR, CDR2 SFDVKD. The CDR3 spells CATSESYLYNEQFF. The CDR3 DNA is TGTGCCACCAGTGAAAGTTACTTATACAATGAGCAGTTCTTC.

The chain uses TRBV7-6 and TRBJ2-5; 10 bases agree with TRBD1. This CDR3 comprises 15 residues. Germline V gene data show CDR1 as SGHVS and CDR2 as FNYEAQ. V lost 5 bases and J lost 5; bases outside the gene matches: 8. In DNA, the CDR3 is TGTGCCAGCAGCCGTACCGGGACAGGGGATGAGACCCAGTACTTC. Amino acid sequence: CASSRTGTGDETQYF.

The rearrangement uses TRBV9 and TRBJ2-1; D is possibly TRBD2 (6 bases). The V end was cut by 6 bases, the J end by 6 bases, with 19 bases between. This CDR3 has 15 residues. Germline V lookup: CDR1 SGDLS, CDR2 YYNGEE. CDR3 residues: CASNPGTLGFNEQFF. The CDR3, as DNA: TGTGCCAGCAACCCAGGGACTCTGGGGTTCAATGAGCAGTTCTTC.

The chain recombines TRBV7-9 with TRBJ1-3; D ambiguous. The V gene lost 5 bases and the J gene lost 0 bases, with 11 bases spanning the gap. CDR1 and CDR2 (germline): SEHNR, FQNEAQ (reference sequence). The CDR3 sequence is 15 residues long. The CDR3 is CASSAMASSGNTIYF. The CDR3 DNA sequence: TGTGCCAGCAGCGCGATGGCCAGCTCTGGAAACACCATATATTTT.